Shown below are 8 T cell receptor beta chains from a single sample sequenced in a study of Graves' ophthalmopathy and Graves' hyperthyroidism. Amplification from RNA transcripts yielded the TCR beta CDR3 regions. The workflow started with a first-round RT-PCR run with HTBI primers and then moved on to a second-round multiplex PCR. TCRdb ran MiXCR on the multiplex PCR reads and lists one entry per CDR3 protein. The sample includes around 520,000 distinct CDR3 sequences, 35% to 45% seen only once; the top ten take 3.5% to 5%. Sample: peripheral blood or thyroid tissue (not recorded which). These receptors were collected from an adult man with Graves' hyperthyroidism.

J is TRBJ1-5 and V is TRBV3-1; D perhaps matches TRBD1 (6 bases). This CDR3 contains 14 residues. Germline V lookup: CDR1 LGHDT, CDR2 YNNKEL (reference sequence). Trimming took off 4 bases at V and 2 bases at J, with 9 bases between the two ends. In DNA form, the CDR3 reads TGTGCCAGCAGCCCACGACAGGGCAATCAGCCCCAGCATTTT. Amino acid sequence: CASSPRQGNQPQHF.

Only a few counts were recorded for this clonotype. One end of the junction is discordant with germline, which a read error may explain. This chain connects TRBV29-1 to TRBJ1-2; a weak D match, TRBD1 (5 bases). Looked up from germline, CDR1 is SQVTM and CDR2 is ANQGSEA. The CDR3 length is 14 residues. CDR3 sequence reads: CSVEFAGPNCGYTF. CDR3 bases: TGCAGCGTTGAATTTGCAGGGCCGAACTGTGGCTACACCTTC.

The chain uses TRBV20-1 and TRBJ1-4; D gene uncertain. The CDR3 runs 14 residues. CDR1 is DFQATT and CDR2 is SNEGSKA in the germline V gene (reference sequence). The ends were cut back, 1 base at V and 4 bases at J, with 10 bases in the middle. The CDR3 sequence is CSARGGRGNEKLFF. The CDR3 DNA follows: TGCAGTGCTAGAGGCGGCCGGGGTAATGAAAAACTGTTTTTT.

This chain connects TRBV2 to TRBJ2-6; a weak D match, TRBD1 (6 bases). The CDR3 covers 15 residues. Trimming shortened V by 6 bases and J by 4 bases, and 13 bases separated the two germline ends. Germline lookup yields CDR1 SNHLY and CDR2 FYNNEI. The CDR3 loop is CASSYTGTGANVLTF. The DNA of the CDR3 is TGTGCCAGCAGCTATACCGGGACAGGGGCCAACGTCCTGACTTTC.

This clonotype was seen a few times. V is TRBV7-9 and J is TRBJ1-5; D is uncertain. Germline V lookup: CDR1 SEHNR, CDR2 FQNEAQ (reference sequence). With 6 bases removed from V and 0 bases from J, the gap between germline ends came to 21 bases. The CDR3 spans 18 residues. CDR3: CASSEVDRVTYSNQPQHF. Written as DNA, the CDR3 is TGTGCCAGCAGTGAAGTGGATAGGGTGACCTATAGCAATCAGCCCCAGCATTTT.

About this clonotype: A single base separates this from a much larger clone, so it may be a read error. The chain couples TRBV19 to TRBJ1-6, with D possibly TRBD1 on 6 matching bases. Trimming left V 3 bases short and J 8 bases short, with 14 bases between. CDR1 is LNHDA, CDR2 SQIVND, per germline (reference sequence). The CDR3 has 15 amino acids. CDR3 sequence reads: CASSMEWTADSPLHF. DNA for the CDR3: TGTGCCAGTAGTATGGAGTGGACAGCCGATTCACCCCTCCACTTT.

To note about this clonotype: A read error may be the cause here, since a much bigger clone is one base away. V is TRBV29-1 and J is TRBJ1-1; D might be TRBD1 (5 bases). Trimming took off 8 bases at V and 4 bases at J, with 23 bases between the two ends. Germline-derived CDR1 and CDR2 are SQVTM and ANQGSEA. This CDR3 region has 15 residues. This CDR3 reads CSTRDPRTLGTEAFF. In DNA form, the CDR3 reads TGCAGCACCCGGGACCCCCGAACCTTGGGCACTGAAGCTTTCTTT.

The rearrangement uses TRBV7-2 and TRBJ2-7, with 9 bases lining up with TRBD2. This CDR3 is built from 15 residues. Germline V gene lookup returns CDR1 SGHTA and CDR2 FQGNSA. The V and J ends lost 5 bases and 1 base, in that order; junction bases with no gene match: 6. CDR3 bases: TGTGCCAGCAGCACCTCTAGCGGGATTTCCTACGAGCAGTACTTC. Protein product: CASSTSSGISYEQYF.